The 10 T cell receptor beta chains in this list originate from one sample, sequenced in a study of CD8 T cell repertoires and HIV-1 epitope variants. Sequencing used immunoSEQ multiplex PCR; TCRdb keeps in-frame clones, though not all of them. The data contain roughly 5,600 clones, 64% of them singletons. No antigen is known for these receptors. Sample: cultured CD8+ T cells derived from PBMCs. The receptors were sampled from a male donor with HIV.

The chain has TRBV7-7 and TRBJ1-1, with D unresolved. The CDR3 sequence is 13 residues long. V lost 1 base and J 2 bases, leaving 5 bases between the germline ends. The germline V gene has CDR1 SSHAT and CDR2 FNYEAQ (reference sequence). The CDR3 here is CASSLEANTEAFF. For the CDR3, the DNA is TGTGCCAGCAGCTTAGAAGCCAACACTGAAGCTTTCTTT.

The gene calls are TRBV30 and TRBJ2-7; weak D call: TRBD2 (5 bases). V was pared by 0 bases and J by 0 bases, with 9 bases between. Per germline, CDR1 GTSNPN and CDR2 SVGIG (reference sequence). This CDR3 is 14 amino acids long. The CDR3 loop reads CAWSVGRGSYEQYF. In DNA, the CDR3 is TGTGCCTGGAGTGTGGGCCGGGGCTCCTACGAGCAGTACTTC.

The chain uses TRBV9 and TRBJ2-1; the D gene is possibly TRBD1 (5 bases). This CDR3 is built from 15 residues. The V gene lost 0 bases and the J gene lost 6 bases, with 13 bases spanning the gap. Germline V CDR1 and CDR2: SGDLS, YYNGEE. Here the CDR3 DNA reads TGTGCCAGCAGCGTAGATCCAGGGAACGTCAATGAGCAGTTCTTC. Protein: CASSVDPGNVNEQFF. Combining the CDR3 with reference TRBV9 and TRBJ2-1 gives the whole variable domain DSGVTQTPKHLITATGQRVTLRCSPRSGDLSVYWYQQSLDQGLQFLIQYYNGEERAKGNILERFSAQQFPDLHSELNLSSLELGDSALYFCASSVDPGNVNEQFFGPGTRLTVL.

This clone was counted between two and nine times. This sequence joins TRBV7-2 and TRBJ2-7, with 9 positions matching TRBD1. Looked up from germline, CDR1 is SGHTA and CDR2 is FQGNSA. Trimming removed 2 bases from V and 5 bases from J; junction bases left unmatched: 4. The CDR3 totals 14 residues. CDR3 coding DNA: TGTGCCAGCAGCTTAACAGGGGGCTCGGACGAGCAGTACTTC. This encodes CASSLTGGSDEQYF.

J is TRBJ2-3 and V is TRBV29-1; a possible D gene is TRBD2 (6 bases). The CDR3 sequence is 14 residues long. Looked up from germline, CDR1 is SQVTM and CDR2 is ANQGSEA. The V and J ends lost 7 bases and 2 bases respectively, with 16 bases between them. The CDR3 loop reads CSAVPAGFTDTQYF. CDR3 bases: TGCAGCGCTGTACCAGCGGGTTTCACAGATACGCAGTATTTT.

This clone turned up a few times. The chain links TRBV7-9 to TRBJ2-7, with D tentatively TRBD1 (5 bases). The length of the CDR3 is 14 residues. CDR1 and CDR2 (germline): SEHNR, FQNEAQ (reference sequence). V shed 3 bases and J shed 5 bases, with 14 bases lying between them. The CDR3 coding sequence is TGTGCCAGCAGCTTCCCCGCAGGGTTCAACGAGCAGTACTTC. Its protein is CASSFPAGFNEQYF.

CDR3 sequence reads: CASSSTGGAGEKLFF. As DNA, the CDR3 is TGTGCCAGCAGCTCGACAGGGGGCGCAGGTGAAAAACTGTTTTTT. This rearrangement joins TRBV5-4 to TRBJ1-4; 10 bases match TRBD1. The CDR3 has 15 amino acids. J gave up 7 bases and V 3 bases, and 6 bases lay outside the gene matches. The germline gives CDR1 SGHNT, CDR2 YYREEE (reference sequence).

This rearrangement joins TRBV28 to TRBJ1-1; weak D call: TRBD1 (6 bases). Per the germline V gene, CDR1 is MDHEN and CDR2 is SYDVKM. Trimming took 8 bases from V and 1 from J, leaving 17 bases between them. This CDR3 is built from 15 residues. Here the CDR3 reads CASAFWGASNTEAFF. The CDR3 nucleotides are TGTGCCAGCGCCTTTTGGGGGGCCTCGAACACTGAAGCTTTCTTT.

In its sample, this clone was seen once. V gene TRBV2 combines with J gene TRBJ2-6; D gene uncertain. The germline gives CDR1 SNHLY, CDR2 FYNNEI. Deletions cut 7 bases from V and 0 bases from J, with 10 bases between. CDR3 size: 15 residues. CDR3 nucleotide sequence: TGTGCCAGCACCCCCTTCGACTCTGGGGCCAACGTCCTGACTTTC. Its protein is CASTPFDSGANVLTF.

This clone has only one observation. The rearrangement uses TRBV27 and TRBJ2-5; TRBD2 matches 10 bases. V lost 2 bases and J lost 5; bases outside the gene matches: 5. This CDR3 is 15 amino acids long. CDR1 is MNHEY and CDR2 is SMNVEV in the germline V gene (reference sequence). CDR3 sequence reads: CASSLGSGRWETQYF. The CDR3 DNA is TGTGCCAGCAGTTTAGGTAGCGGGAGGTGGGAGACCCAGTACTTC.